This passage covers 7 T cell receptor beta chains from one sample sequenced in a study of post-analysis software for immune sequencing data. Study-level results: Five or six TRBV segments appeared more often in patients than in controls, and TRBV5-6, TRBV5-1 and TRBV20-1 were among these.

The authors incorporated unique molecular identifiers into the TCR beta cDNA libraries. TCRdb processed the PCR reads anew with MiXCR; each CDR3 protein has one entry. The sample has hundreds of thousands of distinct CDR3 sequences; approximately 59% are singletons. The antigens of these receptors remain unknown. Material for sequencing was blood. The source is a girl aged 2 to 9 with multiple sclerosis.

With respect to this clonotype: Possible read error: a much larger clone is one base away. The chain uses TRBV6-4 and TRBJ1-1, with 9 bases that match TRBD1. V lost 3 bases to trimming and J lost 1 base; unmatched junction nucleotides: 0. CDR3 length: 14 residues. Germline CDR1 and CDR2: MRHNA and SNTAGT. Here the CDR3 reads CASSEGQGNTEAFF. The CDR3 bases are TGTGCCAGCAGTGAGGGACAGGGGAACACTGAAGCTTTCTTT.

The chain uses TRBV20-1 and TRBJ2-5, with 8 bases matching TRBD2. CDR1 is DFQATT, CDR2 SNEGSKA, per germline (reference sequence). CDR3 length equals 12 residues. Germline trimming cut 2 bases from V and 8 bases from J; bases unmatched to any gene: 4. Here the CDR3 reads CSARLSGSTQYF. In DNA form, the CDR3 reads TGCAGTGCTAGATTAAGCGGGAGTACCCAGTACTTC.

V and J are TRBV6-2 or TRBV6-3 and TRBJ1-1; 7 bases match TRBD1. Losses at the gene ends were 5 bases for V and 5 bases for J; bases not matched to a gene: 11. The CDR3 length is 15 residues. Germline V gene data show CDR1 as MNHEY and CDR2 as SVGEGT. The CDR3 protein is CASSEQPGGGTEAFF. The DNA of the CDR3 is TGTGCCAGCAGTGAGCAACCAGGGGGAGGGACTGAAGCTTTCTTT.

This clonotype was observed a handful of times. This chain links TRBV12-3 or TRBV12-4 with TRBJ1-5, with a tentative D call TRBD1 (5 bases). CDR3 length: 14 residues. The V end lost 5 bases, the J end lost 9 bases, and 17 bases lay between the germline ends. This chain's CDR3 is CASSLGASSRPQHF. As DNA, the CDR3 is TGTGCCAGCAGTCTCGGGGCCAGTTCCAGGCCCCAGCATTTT.

In DNA, the CDR3 is TGTGCTAGTGGTTTGGACCGGCAGGGGGAGAGCGAGCAGTTCTTC. This codes for CASGLDRQGESEQFF. The chain employs TRBV12-5 and TRBJ2-1, with 7 bases matching TRBD1. The CDR3 loop spans 15 amino acids. Trimming removed 1 base from V and 10 bases from J; junction bases left unmatched: 10. Per the germline V gene, CDR1 is LGHNT and CDR2 is FRNRAP.

This clonotype was seen a handful of times. This chain connects TRBV11-2 to TRBJ2-1; D not certain. The length of the CDR3 is 13 residues. Per the germline V gene, CDR1 is SGHAT and CDR2 is FQNNGV. With 6 bases removed from V and 0 bases from J, the gap between germline ends came to 6 bases. The CDR3 here is CASSTSSYNEQFF. For the CDR3, the DNA is TGTGCCAGCAGTACGAGCTCCTACAATGAGCAGTTCTTC.

This clonotype was observed a handful of times. The rearrangement links TRBV7-2 to TRBJ1-2, with a tentative D call TRBD1 (6 bases). V lost 1 base and J 4 bases, leaving 13 bases between the germline ends. Germline CDR1 is SGHTA and CDR2 is FQGNSA. CDR3 length: 15 residues. CDR3 residues: CASSLEPDRIYGYTF. Written as DNA, the CDR3 is TGTGCCAGCAGCTTAGAGCCGGACAGAATCTATGGCTACACCTTC.